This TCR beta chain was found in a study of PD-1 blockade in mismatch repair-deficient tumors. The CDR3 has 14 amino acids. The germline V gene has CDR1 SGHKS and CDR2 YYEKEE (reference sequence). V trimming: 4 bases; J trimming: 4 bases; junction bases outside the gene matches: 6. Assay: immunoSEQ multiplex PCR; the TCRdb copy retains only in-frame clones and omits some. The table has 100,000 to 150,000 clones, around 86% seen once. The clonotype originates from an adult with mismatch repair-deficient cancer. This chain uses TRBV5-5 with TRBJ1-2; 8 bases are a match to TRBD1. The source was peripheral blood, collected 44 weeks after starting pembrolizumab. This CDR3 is CASSNTQGAYGYTF. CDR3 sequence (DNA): TGTGCCAGCAGCAACACGCAGGGGGCCTATGGCTACACCTTC.